This T cell receptor (beta chain) was sequenced in a study of CD8+CD57+ T cells in acquired aplastic anemia. CDR3 length equals 13 residues. The germline V and J ends were trimmed by 2 bases and 6 bases, with 8 bases remaining between them. CDR1 is KGHDR, CDR2 SFDVKD, per germline. CDR3 and TCR beta VDJ profiling relied on genomic DNA as the template. TCRdb re-called the reads with MiXCR, one entry per CDR3 protein. This table holds 150,000 to 200,000 distinct CDR3 sequences, about 64% found once. Material: sorted CD4+, CD8+, or CD8+CD57+ T cells (not recorded which) from PBMCs. The V call is TRBV24-1, the J call TRBJ2-3, with a possible D match to TRBD2 (5 bases). This clonotype was obtained from a human donor with severe aplastic anemia or a healthy control (not recorded which). DNA for the CDR3: TGTGCCACCAGTGATTATCCGGGGGATACGCAGTATTTT. Its translation: CATSDYPGDTQYF.